The present TCR beta chain was sequenced within a study of fetal regulatory T cell absence and autoimmunity. As for the study in general: Without clinical diabetes, IPEX patients showed exocrine pancreas autoimmunity.

The assay was immunoSEQ multiplex PCR, and TCRdb's table has in-frame clones only and misses some. The table shows 95,000 or so clones, with approximately 79% occurring only once. About this clone itself: Its antigen is not identified.

CDR3 length: 14 amino acids. In germline, CDR1 is MNHEY, CDR2 SVGAGI. V gave up 2 bases and J gave up 6 bases; unmatched junction bases: 5. General observations from the study: In IPEX, the enrichment was taken to support antigen-driven autoimmunity before birth. Cord blood and pancreas showed broadly similar TRB gene family usage.

The rearrangement joins TRBV6-5 to TRBJ2-7; TRBD1 aligns across 9 bases. This TCR was recovered from a male donor with IPEX syndrome. The material sequenced was pancreas tissue. This CDR3 is CASSYNRGRREQYF. DNA for the CDR3: TGTGCCAGCAGTTACAACAGGGGGCGGCGCGAGCAGTACTTC.